These T cell receptor beta chains were read from a single sample in a study of OX40 agonist ivuxolimab in advanced cancers. Using immunoSEQ multiplex PCR, the repertoire was profiled, and TCRdb retains in-frame clones only, with some absent. The profile shows some 70,000 clones, 75% to 90% of them singletons. The source material was CD4+ or CD8+ T cells sorted from blood, sampled in a trial of the OX40 agonist ivuxolimab. These TCRs come from an adult with an advanced solid tumor such as melanoma, head and neck, liver or kidney cancer. CDR3s include the opening cysteine and the closing phenylalanine or tryptophan. The D gene is left open where the match is weak. The size entry is marked missing in some rows and otherwise reads once, few, many or a size class.

v_gene: TRBV10-1
d_gene: .
j_gene: TRBJ1-1
abundance: .
len: 16
CDR3aa: CASTIKSGFLNTEAFF
CDR3nt: TGCGCCAGCACGATTAAATCGGGGTTTTTGAACACTGAAGCTTTCTTT

v_gene: TRBV2
d_gene: .
j_gene: TRBJ1-5
abundance: once
len: 17
CDR3aa: CASSVLTGSVLNQPQHF
CDR3nt: TGTGCCAGCAGTGTTTTAACAGGGTCGGTCCTTAATCAGCCCCAGCATTTT

v_gene: TRBV20-1
d_gene: .
j_gene: TRBJ1-2
abundance: .
len: 11
CDR3aa: CSAKQAYGYTF
CDR3nt: TGCAGTGCTAAACAGGCCTATGGCTACACCTTC

v_gene: TRBV2
d_gene: .
j_gene: TRBJ1-1
abundance: .
len: 13
CDR3aa: CASSEERNTEAFF
CDR3nt: TGTGCCAGCAGTGAAGAGCGGAACACTGAAGCTTTCTTT

v_gene: TRBV29-1
d_gene: .
j_gene: TRBJ2-1
abundance: few
len: 11
CDR3aa: CSVGESARQFF
CDR3nt: TGCAGCGTGGGTGAGAGTGCGCGGCAGTTCTTC

v_gene: TRBV5-4
d_gene: .
j_gene: TRBJ1-6
abundance: .
len: 14
CDR3aa: CASSLGGPNSPLHF
CDR3nt: TGTGCCAGCAGCTTAGGGGGACCTAATTCACCCCTCCACTTT

v_gene: TRBV7-9
d_gene: .
j_gene: TRBJ1-4
abundance: .
len: 14
CDR3aa: CASSPSGAGEKLFF
CDR3nt: TGTGCCAGCAGCCCCTCGGGGGCTGGGGAAAAACTGTTTTTT

v_gene: TRBV2
d_gene: TRBD2
j_gene: TRBJ2-3
abundance: .
len: 15
CDR3aa: CASSLAGGGAGTQYF
CDR3nt: TGTGCCAGCAGTCTAGCGGGAGGGGGAGCTGGCACGCAGTATTTT

v_gene: TRBV5-6
d_gene: .
j_gene: TRBJ2-7
abundance: once
len: 13
CDR3aa: CASSLIRSYEQYF
CDR3nt: TGTGCCAGCAGCTTGATCAGGTCCTACGAGCAGTACTTC

v_gene: TRBV4-1
d_gene: TRBD2
j_gene: TRBJ2-1
abundance: .
len: 19
CDR3aa: CASSHPGLAGGPDYNEQFF
CDR3nt: TGCGCCAGCAGCCACCCGGGACTAGCGGGGGGGCCGGACTACAATGAGCAGTTCTTC

v_gene: TRBV10-3
d_gene: .
j_gene: TRBJ1-6
abundance: .
len: 13
CDR3aa: CASGQTDNSPLHF
CDR3nt: TGTGCTTCCGGGCAGACGGATAATTCACCCCTCCACTTT

v_gene: TRBV6-1
d_gene: TRBD1
j_gene: TRBJ2-2
abundance: .
len: 15
CDR3aa: CASMDRDRGSGELFF
CDR3nt: TGTGCCAGCATGGACCGGGACAGGGGGTCCGGGGAGCTGTTTTTT

v_gene: TRBV11-2
d_gene: .
j_gene: TRBJ1-2
abundance: few
len: 13
CDR3aa: CASSFRDTVGYTF
CDR3nt: TGTGCCAGCAGCTTCCGGGACACTGTTGGCTACACCTTC

v_gene: TRBV7-9
d_gene: .
j_gene: TRBJ2-7
abundance: .
len: 14
CDR3aa: CASSSTGQTDEQYF
CDR3nt: TGTGCCAGCAGCTCCACGGGACAAACCGACGAGCAGTACTTC

v_gene: TRBV28
d_gene: TRBD1
j_gene: TRBJ1-2
abundance: .
len: 17
CDR3aa: CASSSRSYRGLDYGYTF
CDR3nt: TGTGCCAGCAGTTCCAGGTCCTACAGGGGCCTGGACTATGGCTACACCTTC

v_gene: TRBV7-2
d_gene: TRBD2
j_gene: TRBJ2-1
abundance: .
len: 14
CDR3aa: CASSPSGRALEQFF
CDR3nt: TGTGCCAGCAGCCCTAGCGGGAGGGCCCTGGAGCAGTTCTTC

v_gene: TRBV28
d_gene: .
j_gene: TRBJ1-5
abundance: few
len: 13
CDR3aa: CASVKDGNQPQHF
CDR3nt: TGTGCCAGCGTTAAGGACGGCAATCAGCCCCAGCATTTT

v_gene: TRBV19
d_gene: .
j_gene: TRBJ2-1
abundance: .
len: 12
CDR3aa: CASSTDRVEQFF
CDR3nt: TGTGCCAGTAGTACCGACCGGGTAGAGCAGTTCTTC

v_gene: TRBV7-8
d_gene: .
j_gene: TRBJ1-4
abundance: .
len: 15
CDR3aa: CASSLSRMANEKLFF
CDR3nt: TGTGCCAGCAGCTTATCTCGGATGGCTAATGAAAAACTGTTTTTT

v_gene: TRBV7-9
d_gene: TRBD2
j_gene: TRBJ2-6
abundance: .
len: 18
CDR3aa: CASSPLEGRDSGANVLTF
CDR3nt: TGTGCCAGCAGCCCACTTGAGGGGAGGGACTCTGGGGCCAACGTCCTGACTTTC

v_gene: TRBV10-3
d_gene: .
j_gene: TRBJ2-3
abundance: .
len: 13
CDR3aa: CAISPSGADTQYF
CDR3nt: TGTGCCATCAGCCCCAGTGGGGCAGATACGCAGTATTTT

v_gene: TRBV6-1
d_gene: TRBD2
j_gene: TRBJ2-3
abundance: .
len: 17
CDR3aa: CASSEAISGGGTDTQYF
CDR3nt: TGTGCCAGCAGTGAAGCAATCAGCGGGGGGGGCACAGATACGCAGTATTTT

v_gene: TRBV6-4
d_gene: .
j_gene: TRBJ2-1
abundance: .
len: 15
CDR3aa: CASSVTSTSYNEQFF
CDR3nt: TGTGCCAGCAGTGTAACGAGTACTTCCTACAATGAGCAGTTCTTC

v_gene: TRBV5-1
d_gene: TRBD2
j_gene: TRBJ2-2
abundance: .
len: 19
CDR3aa: CASSPSGLAGGANTGELFF
CDR3nt: TGCGCCAGCAGCCCCTCGGGACTAGCGGGGGGGGCGAACACCGGGGAGCTGTTTTTT

v_gene: TRBV30
d_gene: TRBD1
j_gene: TRBJ1-1
abundance: .
len: 17
CDR3aa: CAWRKLLGQGLSTEAFF
CDR3nt: TGTGCCTGGAGGAAATTGCTAGGACAGGGTTTGTCCACTGAAGCTTTCTTT

v_gene: TRBV14
d_gene: .
j_gene: TRBJ1-2
abundance: .
len: 15
CDR3aa: CASSQITGTWNGYTF
CDR3nt: TGTGCCAGCAGCCAAATTACAGGGACCTGGAATGGCTACACCTTC

v_gene: TRBV28
d_gene: TRBD1
j_gene: TRBJ2-1
abundance: .
len: 16
CDR3aa: CASTKAGGVAYNEQFF
CDR3nt: TGTGCCAGCACCAAGGCAGGGGGTGTGGCCTACAATGAGCAGTTCTTC

v_gene: TRBV27
d_gene: TRBD2
j_gene: TRBJ2-5
abundance: .
len: 13
CDR3aa: CASSVSGIGTQYF
CDR3nt: TGTGCCAGCAGTGTTAGCGGGATAGGGACCCAGTACTTC

v_gene: TRBV10-3
d_gene: .
j_gene: TRBJ1-6
abundance: .
len: 16
CDR3aa: CAISESPGRINSPLHF
CDR3nt: TGTGCCATCAGTGAGTCCCCGGGACGGATTAATTCACCCCTCCACTTT